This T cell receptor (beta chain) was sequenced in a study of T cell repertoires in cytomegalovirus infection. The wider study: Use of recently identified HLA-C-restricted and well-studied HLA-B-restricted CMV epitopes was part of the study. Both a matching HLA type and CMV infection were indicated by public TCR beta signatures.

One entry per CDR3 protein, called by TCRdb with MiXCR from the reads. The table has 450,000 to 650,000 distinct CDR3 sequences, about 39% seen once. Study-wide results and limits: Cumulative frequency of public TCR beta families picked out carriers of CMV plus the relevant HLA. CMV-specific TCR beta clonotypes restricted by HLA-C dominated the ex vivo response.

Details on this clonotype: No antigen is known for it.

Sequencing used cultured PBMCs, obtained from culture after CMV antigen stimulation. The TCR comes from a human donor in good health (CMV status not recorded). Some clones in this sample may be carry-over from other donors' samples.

The DNA for the CDR3 is TGCGCCAGCAGCTTGACTAGCGGGGGGGTCGAGCGGCAGTATTTT. It translates to CASSLTSGGVERQYF. The chain carries TRBV5-1 and TRBJ2-3; TRBD2 matches 13 bases. Germline CDR1 is SGHRS and CDR2 is YFSETQ. The CDR3 covers 15 residues. Losses at the gene ends were 1 base for V and 11 bases for J; bases not matched to a gene: 7. Supplemented by reference TRBV5-1 and TRBJ2-3, the full variable domain reads KAGVTQTPRYLIKTRGQQVTLSCSPISGHRSVSWYQQTPGQGLQFLFEYFSETQRNKGNFPGRFSGRQFSNSRSEMNVSTLELGDSALYLCASSLTSGGVERQYFGPGTRLTVL.